The clone carrying this T cell receptor (beta chain) has a handful of counts. Its specificity is unknown. The germline V gene has CDR1 SEHNR and CDR2 FQNEAQ (reference sequence). The CDR3 runs 15 residues. Trimming left V 7 bases short and J 2 bases short, with 14 bases between. Expressed TCRB transcripts got sequenced, as all isolated RNA was reverse transcribed. Profiled with immunoSEQ multiplex PCR; TCRdb holds only in-frame clones, not every one. The table records some 350,000 clones, around 10% of them present only once. Each sorted population was over 98% pure. The data stem from a study of beta chain features in type 1 diabetes. The wider study: Sorted cells numbering 107,917,701 were examined across all samples. Overall study results and limits: Type 1 diabetes patients had fewer VDJ junction insertions and more deletions. Within each of all four CD4+ subsets, Type 1 diabetes patients had TCRB CDR3s that were moderately but significantly shorter.

The clonotype comes from a young man with type 1 diabetes. The J gene is TRBJ2-2, the V gene TRBV7-9; D not certain. The sample taken for sequencing was central memory CD4+ T cells from blood. In DNA form, the CDR3 reads TGTGCCAGCACCCCGGGCTGGGATAACACCGGGGAGCTGTTTTTT. Amino acid sequence: CASTPGWDNTGELFF.